The 11 T cell receptor beta chains in this list originate from one sample, sequenced in a study of cytomegalovirus exposure and HLA in healthy donors. Researchers ran the PCR with 60 Vbeta and 13 Jbeta primers. Only in-frame clones appear in the TCRdb table, and some are missing; sequencing was by immunoSEQ multiplex PCR. This table lists under 90,000 clones. Sequences were obtained from PBMCs. The receptor source for this set is a man aged 45-60 years in good health and CMV-seropositive.

This chain joins TRBV5-1 and TRBJ2-5; the match to TRBD2 covers 9 bases. This CDR3 spans 15 amino acids. V lost 0 bases to trimming and J lost 3 bases; unmatched junction nucleotides: 3. From germline, CDR1 is SGHRS and CDR2 YFSETQ. DNA of the CDR3: TGCGCCAGCAGCTTGGAAGTAGCGGGAGAAGAGACCCAGTACTTC. Its protein product is CASSLEVAGEETQYF.

V gene TRBV27 combines with J gene TRBJ2-2, with TRBD2 matching 14 bases. The CDR3 consists of 15 residues. CDR1 and CDR2 (germline): MNHEY, SMNVEV (reference sequence). The junction had 7 bases not matched to a gene; V was cut back by 7 bases and J by 9 bases. This CDR3 reads CASTLTSGGGRELFF. CDR3 nucleotide sequence: TGTGCCAGCACCCTGACTAGCGGGGGGGGAAGGGAGCTGTTTTTT.

The chain uses TRBV4-2 and TRBJ2-1; D perhaps matches TRBD2 (7 bases). The CDR3 length is 17 residues. CDR1 and CDR2 from the germline V gene are LGHNA and YNFKEQ. The V end was cut by 0 bases, the J end by 2 bases, with 14 bases between. For the CDR3, the DNA is TGTGCCAGCAGCCAAGAAAGGCGGGGGACAACCTACAATGAGCAGTTCTTC. Translating it yields CASSQERRGTTYNEQFF.

V usage is TRBV28 and J usage is TRBJ2-5; 8 nucleotides agree with TRBD1. Germline V lookup: CDR1 MDHEN, CDR2 SYDVKM. The CDR3 is 17 residues long. Losses at the gene ends were 6 bases for V and 0 bases for J; bases not matched to a gene: 12. CDR3 sequence reads: CASRPGGARGDQETQYF. The CDR3 region has the DNA TGTGCCAGCAGACCAGGGGGCGCGAGGGGCGACCAAGAGACCCAGTACTTC.

The CDR3 sequence is CASSQVQGLSGEQYF. Written as DNA, the CDR3 is TGCGCCAGCAGCCAAGTGCAGGGGCTCTCGGGGGAGCAGTACTTC. The rearrangement links TRBV4-1 to TRBJ2-7; D is perhaps TRBD1 (6 bases). The germline gives CDR1 MGHRA, CDR2 YSYEKL. V was clipped by 1 base and J by 7 bases, with 17 bases between them. This CDR3 has 15 amino acids.

The J gene is TRBJ2-7, the V gene TRBV9, with a tentative D call TRBD2 (5 bases). V was cut by 4 bases and J by 1 base, with 12 bases left in between. Germline loops: CDR1 SGDLS, CDR2 YYNGEE. This CDR3 is built from 14 residues. The CDR3 sequence is CASSYERLSYEQYF. Here the CDR3 DNA reads TGTGCCAGCAGCTACGAGCGGTTGTCCTACGAGCAGTACTTC.

The V gene is TRBV6-4, the J gene TRBJ1-1; 8 bases align to TRBD1. This CDR3 contains 15 residues. Germline CDR1 MRHNA, CDR2 SNTAGT. The V and J ends lost 4 bases and 1 base, in that order; junction bases with no gene match: 5. The CDR3 loop is CASSVTGGGNTEAFF. The CDR3 DNA reads TGTGCCAGCAGTGTCACAGGGGGAGGGAACACTGAAGCTTTCTTT.

The chain carries TRBV6-5 and TRBJ2-3; 7 bases align to TRBD2. CDR3 length: 13 residues. V was clipped by 6 bases and J by 5 bases; unmatched bases: 5. Germline-derived CDR1 and CDR2 are MNHEY and SVGAGI. CDR3 region: CASSLGREDTQYF. The CDR3 nucleotides read TGTGCCAGCAGCCTAGGGAGGGAAGATACGCAGTATTTT.

The chain carries TRBV5-4 and TRBJ2-3; TRBD2 is a possible D gene (6 bases). V lost 3 bases and J lost 2, with 22 bases in between. There are 18 residues in the CDR3. Germline V lookup: CDR1 SGHNT, CDR2 YYREEE (reference sequence). CDR3: CASSSNPAGTFFTDTQYF. CDR3 bases: TGTGCCAGCAGCTCAAACCCGGCCGGGACTTTCTTCACAGATACGCAGTATTTT.

V is TRBV19 and J is TRBJ2-5, with 10 bases fitting TRBD1. Trimming cost V 7 bases and J 0 bases; bases outside gene matches: 5. The CDR3 extends over 15 amino acids. Germline values: CDR1 LNHDA, CDR2 SQIVND (reference sequence). Written as DNA, the CDR3 is TGTGCCAGTACCCTGGGACAGGGGTACCAAGAGACCCAGTACTTC. Its protein is CASTLGQGYQETQYF. The whole variable domain, remainder taken from reference TRBV19 and TRBJ2-5, is DGGITQSPKYLFRKEGQNVTLSCEQNLNHDAMYWYRQDPGQGLRLIYYSQIVNDFQKGDIAEGYSVSREKKESFPLTVTSAQKNPTAFYLCASTLGQGYQETQYFGPGTRLLVL.

This chain connects TRBV9 to TRBJ1-2; no definite D call. Germline CDR1 and CDR2: SGDLS and YYNGEE. Trimming cost V 4 bases and J 3 bases, with 13 bases left between them. The CDR3 extends over 14 amino acids. The CDR3 loop is CASSPSGRDYGYTF. Written as DNA, the CDR3 is TGTGCCAGCAGCCCCTCGGGGAGAGACTATGGCTACACCTTC.